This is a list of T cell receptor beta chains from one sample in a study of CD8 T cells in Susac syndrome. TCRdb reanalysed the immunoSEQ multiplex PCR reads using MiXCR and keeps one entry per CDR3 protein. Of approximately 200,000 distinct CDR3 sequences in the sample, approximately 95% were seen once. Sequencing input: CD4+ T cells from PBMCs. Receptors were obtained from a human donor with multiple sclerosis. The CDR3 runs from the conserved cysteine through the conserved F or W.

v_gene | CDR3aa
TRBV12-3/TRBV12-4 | CASGPAYNEQFF
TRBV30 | CAWRPQGRDPADTQYF
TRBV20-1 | CSARGTVLAQETQYF
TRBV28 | CASRAPGPTSNEQFF
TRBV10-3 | CAISVSGAGAQETQYF
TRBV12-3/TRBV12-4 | CASSFAANYGYTF
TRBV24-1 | CATSDFGYEQFF
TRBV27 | CASMRDFTLHF
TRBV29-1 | CSVDTGEGNIQYF
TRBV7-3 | CASSFNTGPYTIYF
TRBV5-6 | CASSLRSEQYF
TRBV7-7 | CASSNIAGEANEQFF
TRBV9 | CASSPIGQPNSPLHF
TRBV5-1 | CASSLGGGLQETQYF
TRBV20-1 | CSASPLMDEQYF
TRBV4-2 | CASSQDLDTQYF
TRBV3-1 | CASSRTDHYGYTF
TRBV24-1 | CATSSDSYNEQFF
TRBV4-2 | CASGGTSGDYGYTF
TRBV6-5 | CASSSARGNIQYF
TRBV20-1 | CSATDLGEQYF
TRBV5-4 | CASSSDSVGGYTF
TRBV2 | CASSEGGLAATDTQYF
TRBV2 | CASESSRNTIYF
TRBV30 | CAWGIARDGGYTF
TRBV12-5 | CASGFKQSTEAFF
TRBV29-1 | CSVDRGGDTQYF
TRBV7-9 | CASTSTYEQYF
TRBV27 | CASSEGNSNQPQHF
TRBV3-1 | CASSASRVDSPLHF
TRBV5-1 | CASTVGTGGLNEQFF
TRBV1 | CTSSQARGLKETQYF
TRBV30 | CAWRTGGYDGYTF
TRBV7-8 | CASSFRDRPSYEQYF
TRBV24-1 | CATTPQGKKVYF
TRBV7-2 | CASSPAGTVSYNEQFF
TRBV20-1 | CSASPASGVADTQYF
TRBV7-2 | CASSLQPGATNYGYTF
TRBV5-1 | CASSNTVNTEAFF
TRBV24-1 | CATSDPGGEQFF
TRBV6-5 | CASSRDSFQPQHF
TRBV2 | CASRLTNNEQFF
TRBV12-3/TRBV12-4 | CASSRSRTGLSTDTQYF
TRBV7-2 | CASSRQGRETQYF
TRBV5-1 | CASSSGTGTDTQYF
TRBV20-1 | CSASGLVGDTQYF
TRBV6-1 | CASSPRRGAQRTDTQYF
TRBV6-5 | CASSPGTFEQYF
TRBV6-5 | CASSYSGGGWDTQYF